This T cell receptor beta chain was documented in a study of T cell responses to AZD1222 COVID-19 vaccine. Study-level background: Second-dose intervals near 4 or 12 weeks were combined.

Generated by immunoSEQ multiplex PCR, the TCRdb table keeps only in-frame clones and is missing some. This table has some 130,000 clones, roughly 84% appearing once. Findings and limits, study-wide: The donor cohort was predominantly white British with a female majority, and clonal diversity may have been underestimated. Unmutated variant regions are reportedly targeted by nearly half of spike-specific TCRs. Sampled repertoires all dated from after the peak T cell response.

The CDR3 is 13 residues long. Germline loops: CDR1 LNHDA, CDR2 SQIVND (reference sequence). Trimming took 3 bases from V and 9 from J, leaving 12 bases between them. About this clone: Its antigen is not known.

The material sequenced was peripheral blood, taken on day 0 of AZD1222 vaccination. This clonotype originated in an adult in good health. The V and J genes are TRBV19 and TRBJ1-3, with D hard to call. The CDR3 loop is CASSMAASGTIYF. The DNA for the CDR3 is TGTGCCAGTAGTATGGCCGCATCCGGCACCATATATTTT.